This section outlines one T cell receptor beta chain sequence together with its context. This clone was detected only a few times. Its target antigen remains unknown. No base-level quality is on record; no much larger clone is a single base apart. Counted from cysteine to phenylalanine, this CDR3 has 13 amino acids. Only the CDR3 portion is preserved as DNA: 39 bases, with reading frame beginning at the first base. The germline V gene (reference sequence) gives CDR1 as SEHNR and CDR2 as FQNEAQ. V loses 5 bases of germline sequence and J loses 4 bases, and the interval between the two ends is 12 bases. This sample is drawn from a study of somatic mutations in cytotoxic T cells in rheumatoid arthritis (dated by TCRdb to between 2016 and 2019). Regarding the study in general: Patient peripheral blood (just under 31 ml EDTA) was drawn right after diagnosis and before any treatment started. For 65 rheumatoid arthritis patients and more than 15 healthy controls, TCRB deep sequencing was carried out. In newly diagnosed rheumatoid arthritis without treatment, the study examined if expanded CD8+ T-cell clones harbor somatic mutations, relying on TCRB deep sequencing to characterize clonality. Some V beta antibody-stained T-cell populations were flow-sorted on a FACSAria II or Sony SH800 at nearly 100% purity, and sorted V beta1+ cells also underwent TCRB sequencing. Median age was essentially the same in the patient group and the control group.

Positive magnetic bead selection on an AutoMACS was used to isolate CD4+ and CD8+ cells, with flow cytometry used to check purity. Initial screening for clonal expansions relied on flow cytometry with a TCR V beta antibody panel, after which sorted CD8+ fractions underwent TCRB deep sequencing for characterization. Ficoll-Paque PLUS density gradient separation was used to isolate peripheral blood mononuclear cells. DNA was extracted from CD4-enriched, CD8-enriched or PBMC samples with Nucleospin Tissue or Tissue XS kits and quantified with a Qubit 2.0 fluorometer. Sequencing of TCRB CDR3 was done on genomic DNA with the immunoSEQ assay. On the study's bioinformatics: Only a few patient CD8+ clones larger than 1% matched published virus-specific TCRB sequences when compared against them. The analyses included only productive TCRB rearrangements. Defining a clone by its unique TCRB CDR3 sequence, the study calculated clonality as a productive clonality index derived from Shannon entropy. Repertoire overlap for a pair of samples was computed from each clone's template counts relative to total templates per sample. Flow cytometry-measured V-gene usage correlated with V-gene usage from TCRB sequencing, with a Spearman r of more than 0.6. This immuneACCESS table, as held by TCRdb, lists in-frame sequences with V and J called but not all clones. Of the missing ones, under half trace to an unresolved V gene in checked studies; the others have no known cause. That table supplies the V and J calls and clone size; D and trimming were determined from the DNA. For this sample there are about 18,000 clones; about three quarters appear just once. The top ten constitute 28% of the sample.

The research as a whole found: In about an eighth of the roughly 60 patients, more than 20% of CD8+ cells belonged to the largest CD8+ clone, while several identical CD8+ TCRB sequences were shared between blood and synovial fluid. In patients, CD8+ clonality rose with age (Spearman r ≈ 0.49), which was not the case in healthy controls. Rheumatoid arthritis patients and age-matched healthy controls did not significantly differ in CD8+ T-cell clonality. The antigen targets of the expanded CD8+ clones were unknown, and absence from virus-specific databases did not rule out viral specificity. The slight TRBV07 underrepresentation in patients was not adjusted for multiple comparisons.

The chain links TRBV7-9 with TRBJ2-7, with no reliable assignment of the D segment. The specimen was CD8+ T cells sorted from blood. The sequence came from an adult with rheumatoid arthritis. The CDR3 reads as follows: CASSLPISYEQYF. At the DNA level, the sequence is TGTGCCAGCAGCCTCCCGATTTCGTACGAGCAGTACTTC.